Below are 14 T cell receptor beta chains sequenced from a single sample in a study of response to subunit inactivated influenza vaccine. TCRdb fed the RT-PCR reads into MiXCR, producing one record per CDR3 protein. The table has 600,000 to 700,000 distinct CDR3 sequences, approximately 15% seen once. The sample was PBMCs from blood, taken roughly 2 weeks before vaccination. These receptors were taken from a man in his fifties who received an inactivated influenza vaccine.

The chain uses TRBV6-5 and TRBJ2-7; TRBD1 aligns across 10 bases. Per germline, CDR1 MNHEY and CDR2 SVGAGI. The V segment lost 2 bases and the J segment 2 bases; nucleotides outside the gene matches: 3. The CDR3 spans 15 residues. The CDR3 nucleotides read TGTGCCAGCAGTTACGACAGGGGGCACACCTACGAGCAGTACTTC. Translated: CASSYDRGHTYEQYF.

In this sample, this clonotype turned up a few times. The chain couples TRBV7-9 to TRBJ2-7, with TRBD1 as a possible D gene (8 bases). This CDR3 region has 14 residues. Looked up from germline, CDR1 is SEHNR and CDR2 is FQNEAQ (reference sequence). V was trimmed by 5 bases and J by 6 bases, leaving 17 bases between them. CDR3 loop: CASSPQQGGSEQYF. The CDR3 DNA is TGTGCCAGCAGCCCCCAACAGGGGGGGAGCGAGCAGTACTTC.

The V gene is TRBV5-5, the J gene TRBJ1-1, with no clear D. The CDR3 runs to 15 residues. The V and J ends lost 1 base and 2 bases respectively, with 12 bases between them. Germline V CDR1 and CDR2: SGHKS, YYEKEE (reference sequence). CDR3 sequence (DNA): TGTGCCAGCAGCTTGTTCGCAGCCAGAAACACTGAAGCTTTCTTT. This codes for CASSLFAARNTEAFF.

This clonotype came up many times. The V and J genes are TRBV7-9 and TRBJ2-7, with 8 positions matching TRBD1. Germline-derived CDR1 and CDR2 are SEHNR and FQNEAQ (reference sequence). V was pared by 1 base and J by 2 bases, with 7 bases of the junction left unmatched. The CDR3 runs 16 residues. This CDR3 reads CASSLVGGQVTYEQYF. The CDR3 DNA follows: TGTGCCAGCAGCTTAGTGGGGGGACAGGTTACCTACGAGCAGTACTTC.

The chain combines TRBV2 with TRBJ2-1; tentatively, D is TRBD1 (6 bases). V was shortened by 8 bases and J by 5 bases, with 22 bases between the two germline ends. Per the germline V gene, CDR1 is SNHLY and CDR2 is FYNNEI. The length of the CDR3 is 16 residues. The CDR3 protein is CASHRIGTPTNNEQFF. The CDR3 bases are TGTGCCAGCCACCGAATCGGGACACCTACCAACAATGAGCAGTTCTTC.

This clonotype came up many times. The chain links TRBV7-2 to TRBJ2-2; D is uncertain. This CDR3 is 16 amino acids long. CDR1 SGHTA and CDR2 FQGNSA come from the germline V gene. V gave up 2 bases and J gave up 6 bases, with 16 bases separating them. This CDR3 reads CASSLLELNFPGELFF. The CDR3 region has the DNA TGTGCCAGCAGCTTATTGGAGTTGAACTTTCCCGGGGAGCTGTTTTTT.

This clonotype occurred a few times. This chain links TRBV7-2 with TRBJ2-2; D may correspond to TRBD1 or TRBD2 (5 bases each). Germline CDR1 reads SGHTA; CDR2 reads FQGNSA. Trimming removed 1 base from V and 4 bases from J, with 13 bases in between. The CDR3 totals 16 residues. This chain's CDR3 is CASSLEEGTRTGELFF. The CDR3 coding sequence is TGTGCCAGCAGCTTAGAAGAGGGGACGCGCACCGGGGAGCTGTTTTTT.

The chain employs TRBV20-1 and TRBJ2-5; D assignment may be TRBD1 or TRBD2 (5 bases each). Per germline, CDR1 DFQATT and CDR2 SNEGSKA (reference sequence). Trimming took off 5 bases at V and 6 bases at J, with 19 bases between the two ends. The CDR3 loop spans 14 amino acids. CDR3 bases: TGCAGTGCTGCTGGGACGTATACAGAGAAGACCCAGTACTTC. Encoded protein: CSAAGTYTEKTQYF.

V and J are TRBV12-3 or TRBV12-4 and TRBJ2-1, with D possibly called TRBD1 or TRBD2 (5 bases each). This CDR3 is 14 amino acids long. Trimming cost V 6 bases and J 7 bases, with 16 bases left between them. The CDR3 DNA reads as TGTGCCAGCAGCCCCGGTGGGGGTAGAAATGAGCAGTTCTTC. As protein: CASSPGGGRNEQFF.

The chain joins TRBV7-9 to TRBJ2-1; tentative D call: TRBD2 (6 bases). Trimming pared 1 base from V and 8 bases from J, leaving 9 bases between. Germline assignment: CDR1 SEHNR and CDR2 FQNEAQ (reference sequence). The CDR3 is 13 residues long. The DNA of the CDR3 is TGTGCCAGCAGCTTAGAACTAGCCCATGAGCAGTTCTTC. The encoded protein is CASSLELAHEQFF.

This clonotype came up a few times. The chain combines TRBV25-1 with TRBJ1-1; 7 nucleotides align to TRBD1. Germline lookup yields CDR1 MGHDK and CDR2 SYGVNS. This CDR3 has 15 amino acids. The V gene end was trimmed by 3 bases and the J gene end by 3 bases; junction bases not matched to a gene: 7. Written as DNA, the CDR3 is TGTGCCAGCAGTGATCCCGCAGGGGGGGACACTGAAGCTTTCTTT. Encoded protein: CASSDPAGGDTEAFF.

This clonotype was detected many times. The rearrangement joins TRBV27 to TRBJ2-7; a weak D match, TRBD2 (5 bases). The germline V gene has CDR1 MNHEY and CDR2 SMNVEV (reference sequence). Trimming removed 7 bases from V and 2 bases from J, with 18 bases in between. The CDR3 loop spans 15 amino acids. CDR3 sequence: CASTPIYAGTYEQYF. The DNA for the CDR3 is TGTGCCAGCACCCCGATCTACGCGGGCACCTACGAGCAGTACTTC.

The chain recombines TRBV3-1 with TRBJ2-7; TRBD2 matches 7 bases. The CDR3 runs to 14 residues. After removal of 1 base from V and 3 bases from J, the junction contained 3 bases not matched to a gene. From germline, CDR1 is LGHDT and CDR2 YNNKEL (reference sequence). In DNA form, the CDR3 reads TGTGCCAGCAGCCAAGCGGGGGGTCACTACGAGCAGTACTTC. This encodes CASSQAGGHYEQYF.

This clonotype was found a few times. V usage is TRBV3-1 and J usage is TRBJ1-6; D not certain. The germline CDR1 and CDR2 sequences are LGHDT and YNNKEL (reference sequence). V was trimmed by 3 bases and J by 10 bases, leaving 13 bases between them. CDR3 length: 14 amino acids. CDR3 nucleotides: TGTGCCAGCAGCCAGTGGACGGACGAATCACCCCTCCACTTT. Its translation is CASSQWTDESPLHF.